This T cell receptor (beta chain) was sequenced during a study of T-cell reconstitution after alpha-beta-depleted transplantation in children. V was cut by 2 bases and J by 3 bases, with 9 bases left in between. The CDR3 covers 14 residues. Germline CDR1 MDHEN, CDR2 SYDVKM. Study-wide findings and caveats: Day-60 TCRbeta diversity that was high in some patients was derived from surviving recipient T cells and thymic progenitors. Two months or so post-transplant, alpha-beta T cells reportedly derived from several hundred expanded graft clones. From newly produced T cells came most of the T-cell counts and diversity one year after transplant.

A TCRbeta library incorporating unique molecular identifiers was prepared. Using its own MiXCR run on the PCR reads, TCRdb lists one record per CDR3 protein. Of approximately 630,000 distinct CDR3 sequences listed, roughly 14% are singletons. In this sample, this clonotype turned up many times. As yet, its antigen is unknown. The TCR comes from a girl under 10 years old with congenital amegakaryocytic thrombocytopenia, due to receive a stem cell transplant. This chain connects TRBV28 to TRBJ2-3; D is tentatively TRBD1 or TRBD2 (5 bases each). The source material was PBMCs, sampled before TCRalphabeta/CD19-depleted stem cell transplant. The CDR3 DNA is TGTGCCAGCAGTTTACCGGGGCTTACAGATACGCAGTATTTT. Encoded protein: CASSLPGLTDTQYF.